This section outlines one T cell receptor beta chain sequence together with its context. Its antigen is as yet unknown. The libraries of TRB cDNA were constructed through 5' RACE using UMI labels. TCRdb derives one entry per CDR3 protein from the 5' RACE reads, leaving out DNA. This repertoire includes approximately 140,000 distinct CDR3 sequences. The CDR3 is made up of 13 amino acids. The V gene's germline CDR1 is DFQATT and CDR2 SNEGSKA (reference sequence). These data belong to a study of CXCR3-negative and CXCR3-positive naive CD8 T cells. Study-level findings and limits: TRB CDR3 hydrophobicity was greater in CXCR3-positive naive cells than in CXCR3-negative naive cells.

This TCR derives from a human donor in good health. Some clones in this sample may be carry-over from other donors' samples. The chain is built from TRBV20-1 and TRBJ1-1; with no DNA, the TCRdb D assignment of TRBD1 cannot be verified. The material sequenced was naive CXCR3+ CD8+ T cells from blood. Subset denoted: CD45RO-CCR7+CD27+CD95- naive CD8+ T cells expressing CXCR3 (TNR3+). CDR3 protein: CSARDSSGRIAFF.